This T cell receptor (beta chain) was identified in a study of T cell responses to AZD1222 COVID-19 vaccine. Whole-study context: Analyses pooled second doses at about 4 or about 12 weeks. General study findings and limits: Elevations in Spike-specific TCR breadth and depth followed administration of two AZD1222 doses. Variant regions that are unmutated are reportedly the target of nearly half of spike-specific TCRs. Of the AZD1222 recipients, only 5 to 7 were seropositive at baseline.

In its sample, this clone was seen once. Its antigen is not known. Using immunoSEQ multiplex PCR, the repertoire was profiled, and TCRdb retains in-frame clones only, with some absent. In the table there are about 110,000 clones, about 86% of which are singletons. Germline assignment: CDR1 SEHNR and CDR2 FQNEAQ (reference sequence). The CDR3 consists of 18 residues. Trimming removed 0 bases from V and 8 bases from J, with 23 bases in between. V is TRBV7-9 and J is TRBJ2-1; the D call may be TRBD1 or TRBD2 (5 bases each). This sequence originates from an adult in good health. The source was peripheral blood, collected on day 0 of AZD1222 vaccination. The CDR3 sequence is CASSLAWLGVAKGDEQFF. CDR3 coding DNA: TGTGCCAGCAGCTTAGCGTGGTTGGGGGTAGCTAAAGGCGATGAGCAGTTCTTC.